The 29 T cell receptor beta chains below come from one sample, sequenced in a study of T-cell memory formation after mild COVID-19. TCRdb analysed the 5' RACE reads with MiXCR anew, one entry per CDR3 protein. The sample has approximately 350,000 distinct CDR3 sequences, over 10% seen once. Sample: PBMCs or a T cell subset sorted from them (not recorded which). The source of these receptors is a man between 18 and 35 years old who had mild COVID-19 (a few samples of this study predate the infection). Cell type and time point are not known.

CDR3 DNA: TGTGCCAGCAGTTTAGGGCTTTACACAGATACGCAGTATTTT. It encodes CASSLGLYTDTQYF. This chain connects TRBV28 to TRBJ2-3; D unresolved. CDR1 is MDHEN and CDR2 is SYDVKM in the germline V gene. The CDR3 has 14 amino acids. The ends were cut back, 2 bases at V and 2 bases at J, with 8 bases in the middle. The full variable domain, completed using reference TRBV28 and TRBJ2-3, is DVKVTQSSRYLVKRTGEKVFLECVQDMDHENMFWYRQDPGLGLRLIYFSYDVKMKEKGDIPEGYSVSREKKERFSLILESASTNQTSMYLCASSLGLYTDTQYFGPGTRLTVL.

This clonotype was detected only a few times. The V gene is TRBV12-3 or TRBV12-4, the J gene TRBJ1-5; 7 positions agree with TRBD1. With V trimmed by 6 bases and J by 0 bases, 2 bases remained unmatched. This CDR3 has 14 amino acids. CDR3 protein: CASRGTDSNQPQHF. Written as DNA, the CDR3 is TGTGCCAGCAGGGGGACAGATAGCAATCAGCCCCAGCATTTT.

V and J are TRBV7-2 and TRBJ2-3; 8 bases are shared with TRBD1. Per the germline V gene, CDR1 is SGHTA and CDR2 is FQGNSA. With 6 bases clipped from V and 5 bases from J, the junction kept 10 bases outside the gene matches. This CDR3 spans 15 amino acids. This chain's CDR3 is CASRIKQGVGDTQYF. CDR3 DNA sequence: TGTGCCAGCAGGATTAAACAGGGGGTGGGAGATACGCAGTATTTT.

At least ten counts were recorded for this clonotype. An end of the junction does not agree with germline; a read error may underlie this. The rearrangement joins TRBV9 to TRBJ2-5; 7 bases map to TRBD1. This CDR3 has 13 residues. The germline CDR1 and CDR2 sequences are SGDLS and YYNGEE. The CDR3 spells CASSVGQQETQYF. DNA of the CDR3: TGCGCCAGCAGCGTGGGACAGCAAGAGACCCAGTACTTC.

In regard to this clonotype: The conserved phenylalanine or tryptophan is not found at the CDR3 terminus, so this likely reflects a read error. The V call is TRBV4-1, the J call TRBJ2-1; TRBD2 aligns across 11 bases. CDR3 size: 18 residues. CDR1 MGHRA and CDR2 YSYEKL come from the germline V gene. The CDR3 sequence is CASRQDTASGGPYNEQFL. DNA for the CDR3: TGCGCCAGCAGACAAGACACGGCTAGCGGGGGGCCCTACAATGAGCAGTTCCTC.

Only a few counts were recorded for this clonotype. The chain uses TRBV11-2 and TRBJ2-3; TRBD2 matches 8 bases. The trim removed 5 bases at V and 4 bases at J, leaving 11 bases unmatched. The CDR3 covers 16 residues. Germline V lookup: CDR1 SGHAT, CDR2 FQNNGV. CDR3 bases: TGTGCCAGCAGCCAATACGGGGGGGCCATGGCAGATACGCAGTATTTT. Protein product: CASSQYGGAMADTQYF.

This clonotype was seen only a few times. This chain joins TRBV7-2 and TRBJ2-3, with D possibly matching TRBD2 (6 bases). V was pared by 8 bases and J by 9 bases, with 18 bases between. The CDR3 loop spans 13 amino acids. Germline V gives CDR1 SGHTA, CDR2 FQGNSA. CDR3 sequence (DNA): TGTGCCAGCGGACGACTAGTACAGGAAACGCAGTATTTT. The encoded protein is CASGRLVQETQYF.

This clonotype occurred a few times. The chain recombines TRBV5-1 with TRBJ2-5; TRBD2 matches 14 bases. V shed 5 bases, J shed 4 bases, and the junction held 4 bases outside the gene matches. Germline V gene lookup returns CDR1 SGHRS and CDR2 YFSETQ. The CDR3 spans 15 residues. The CDR3 DNA is TGCGCCAGCAGAGCCGGACTAGCGGGGGGAGAGACCCAGTACTTC. It yields the protein CASRAGLAGGETQYF. The variable domain in full, completed from reference TRBV5-1 and TRBJ2-5, reads KAGVTQTPRYLIKTRGQQVTLSCSPISGHRSVSWYQQTPGQGLQFLFEYFSETQRNKGNFPGRFSGRQFSNSRSEMNVSTLELGDSALYLCASRAGLAGGETQYFGPGTRLLVL.

This rearrangement joins TRBV4-2 to TRBJ1-2; D possibly corresponds to TRBD1 (5 bases). This CDR3 spans 15 amino acids. Trimming left V 0 bases short and J 8 bases short, with 16 bases between. CDR1 LGHNA and CDR2 YNFKEQ come from the germline V gene. The chain's CDR3 is CASSQDRGGPGGYTF. The CDR3 nucleotides read TGTGCCAGCAGCCAAGATCGCGGCGGCCCAGGGGGCTACACCTTC.

This clonotype was observed a few times. The chain couples TRBV4-3 to TRBJ2-7; D uncertain. CDR1 and CDR2 (germline): LGHNA, YSLEER. Trimming took off 0 bases at V and 4 bases at J, with 25 bases between the two ends. CDR3 length: 19 residues. CDR3 coding DNA: TGCGCCAGCAGCCAAGATATATCCGTCCCGACGGATGATCGTTACGAGCAGTACTTC. Translation: CASSQDISVPTDDRYEQYF.

Of note for this clonotype: Relative to the germline gene, one junction end is altered; a read error may explain this. The chain links TRBV19 to TRBJ1-5; D is ambiguous. Looked up from germline, CDR1 is LNHDA and CDR2 is SQIVND (reference sequence). The CDR3 has 15 amino acids. The CDR3 loop reads CVSDRLGGSNQPQHF. CDR3 coding DNA: TGTGTCAGTGATCGTCTGGGAGGATCCAATCAGCCCCAGCATTTT. The full variable domain, rest sourced from reference TRBV19 and TRBJ1-5, is DGGITQSPKYLFRKEGQNVTLSCEQNLNHDAMYWYRQDPGQGLRLIYYSQIVNDFQKGDIAEGYSVSREKKESFPLTVTSAQKNPTAFYLCVSDRLGGSNQPQHFGDGTRLSIL.

The rearrangement links TRBV5-1 to TRBJ1-1; maybe TRBD1 (5 bases). Germline V CDR1 and CDR2: SGHRS, YFSETQ. The CDR3 consists of 14 residues. Deletions cut 1 base from V and 3 bases from J, with 10 bases between. The chain's CDR3 is CASSLSDSYTEAFF. CDR3 in DNA: TGCGCCAGCAGCTTGTCTGACAGCTACACTGAAGCTTTCTTT.

This clonotype was recorded many times. The chain combines TRBV9 with TRBJ1-1, with TRBD1 identical over 7 bases. The V gene's germline CDR1 is SGDLS and CDR2 YYNGEE. The CDR3 loop spans 15 amino acids. Trimming removed 0 bases from V and 3 bases from J; junction bases left unmatched: 5. CDR3 coding DNA: TGTGCCAGCAGCGTAGTGCCAGGGGGATACACTGAAGCTTTCTTT. As protein: CASSVVPGGYTEAFF.

There are many counts of this clonotype. The V call is TRBV7-2, the J call TRBJ2-7; 7 bases fit TRBD2. This CDR3 has 14 amino acids. V lost 8 bases and J lost 0; bases outside the gene matches: 7. The germline CDR1 and CDR2 sequences are SGHTA and FQGNSA. CDR3 loop: CASVQRGPSYEQYF. DNA for the CDR3: TGTGCCAGCGTCCAGCGGGGCCCCTCCTACGAGCAGTACTTC.

The chain couples TRBV18 to TRBJ2-3, with D maybe TRBD2 (5 bases). The CDR3 has 16 amino acids. Trimming cost V 0 bases and J 2 bases, with 12 bases left between them. Per germline, CDR1 KGHSH and CDR2 LQKENI. Here the CDR3 reads CASSPPGGRLTDTQYF. In DNA form, the CDR3 reads TGTGCCAGCTCACCACCTGGCGGGCGGCTCACAGATACGCAGTATTTT.

J is TRBJ1-2 and V is TRBV6-6, with a weak D call TRBD1 (6 bases). V dropped 1 base and J dropped 11 bases, with 20 bases sitting between them. The CDR3 contains 15 residues. CDR1 is MNHNY and CDR2 is SVGAGI in the germline V gene (reference sequence). The CDR3 protein is CASSYLQQGGSEYTF. Here the CDR3 DNA reads TGTGCCAGCAGTTACTTGCAACAGGGAGGAAGTGAATACACCTTC.

This clonotype occurred a few times. The CDR3 reads CASRMNTGELFF. CDR3 nucleotide sequence: TGTGCCAGCAGGATGAACACCGGGGAGCTGTTTTTT. The genes are TRBV7-2 and TRBJ2-2; D gene uncertain. The germline gives CDR1 SGHTA, CDR2 FQGNSA. Trimming shortened V by 6 bases and J by 1 base, and 3 bases separated the two germline ends. This CDR3 has 12 amino acids.

This clonotype was found a few times. The chain couples TRBV29-1 to TRBJ2-5; D might be TRBD2 (7 bases). V was trimmed by 7 bases and J by 3 bases, leaving 18 bases between them. The CDR3 loop spans 14 amino acids. From germline, CDR1 is SQVTM and CDR2 ANQGSEA. The CDR3 loop reads CSGRDTGGEETQYF. CDR3 DNA: TGCAGCGGTCGGGACACGGGGGGAGAAGAGACCCAGTACTTC.

This clonotype was seen at least ten times. This chain links TRBV11-2 with TRBJ2-5, with a possible D match to TRBD2 (5 bases). CDR1 is SGHAT, CDR2 FQNNGV, per germline. This CDR3 region has 14 residues. The ends were cut back, 4 bases at V and 1 base at J, with 10 bases in the middle. DNA for the CDR3: TGTGCCAGCAGCTGGAGGACCACCCAAGAGACCCAGTACTTC. This sequence encodes CASSWRTTQETQYF.

The sample holds many counts of this clonotype. J is TRBJ2-1 and V is TRBV7-2, with unresolved D. This CDR3 region has 14 residues. V gave up 5 bases and J gave up 1 base, with 9 bases separating them. Germline V lookup: CDR1 SGHTA, CDR2 FQGNSA. The CDR3 sequence is CASSGVGSYNEQFF. In DNA form, the CDR3 reads TGTGCCAGCAGCGGGGTGGGGTCCTACAATGAGCAGTTCTTC. Full variable domain (remainder filled in from reference TRBV7-2 and TRBJ2-1): GAGVSQSPSNKVTEKGKDVELRCDPISGHTALYWYRQSLGQGLEFLIYFQGNSAPDKSGLPSDRFSAERTGGSVSTLTIQRTQQEDSAVYLCASSGVGSYNEQFFGPGTRLTVL.

A few counts support this clonotype. The chain is built from TRBV29-1 and TRBJ2-2; 10 positions agree with TRBD1. Looked up from germline, CDR1 is SQVTM and CDR2 is ANQGSEA. J lost 6 bases, V lost 4 bases, and 5 bases had no gene match. CDR3 length equals 14 residues. The CDR3 region has the DNA TGCAGCGTTGGGGACAGGGGTCCTCCCGGGGAGCTGTTTTTT. This translates into CSVGDRGPPGELFF.

V usage is TRBV19 and J usage is TRBJ1-1, with D uncertain. CDR1 is LNHDA and CDR2 is SQIVND in the germline V gene (reference sequence). V lost 7 bases to trimming and J lost 3 bases, with 6 bases between them. The CDR3 has 11 amino acids. Here the CDR3 DNA reads TGTGCCAGTAACGGGTACACTGAAGCTTTCTTT. The encoded protein is CASNGYTEAFF.

This clonotype came up a few times. V usage is TRBV20-1 and J usage is TRBJ2-3; D possibly corresponds to TRBD2 (5 bases). Germline CDR1 is DFQATT and CDR2 is SNEGSKA (reference sequence). Trimming left V 1 base short and J 4 bases short, with 15 bases between. The CDR3 runs to 15 residues. The CDR3 region is CSARGGIGGPDTQYF. CDR3 sequence (DNA): TGCAGTGCTAGAGGAGGGATAGGTGGCCCAGATACGCAGTATTTT.

The J gene is TRBJ2-4, the V gene TRBV4-3, with 8 bases that match TRBD1. This CDR3 contains 16 residues. V was clipped by 0 bases and J by 5 bases; unmatched bases: 6. Looked up from germline, CDR1 is LGHNA and CDR2 is YSLEER. In DNA form, the CDR3 reads TGCGCCAGCAGCCAAGATTGGGACAGGTTCCAAAACATTCAGTACTTC. Residues: CASSQDWDRFQNIQYF.

The rearrangement links TRBV5-1 to TRBJ1-3, with 8 bases matching TRBD1. The V and J ends lost 0 bases and 2 bases, in that order; junction bases with no gene match: 4. This CDR3 has 16 residues. Germline CDR1 is SGHRS and CDR2 is YFSETQ. This CDR3 reads CASSLGLTGAGNTIYF. The CDR3 DNA reads as TGCGCCAGCAGCTTGGGGTTGACAGGGGCTGGAAACACCATATATTTT.

CDR3 sequence reads: CAISDSGTSGANVLTF. The CDR3 nucleotides are TGTGCCATCAGTGACTCGGGCACCTCTGGGGCCAACGTCCTGACTTTC. The chain links TRBV10-3 to TRBJ2-6; D unclear. The V and J ends lost 3 bases and 0 bases respectively, with 9 bases between them. Germline CDR1 reads ENHRY; CDR2 reads SYGVKD. This CDR3 has 16 residues.

This clonotype was counted between two and nine times. The rearrangement links TRBV20-1 to TRBJ2-7; D tentatively fits TRBD1 or TRBD2 (5 bases each). The CDR3 sequence is 14 residues long. V lost 5 bases and J lost 5, with 19 bases in between. CDR1 DFQATT and CDR2 SNEGSKA come from the germline V gene (reference sequence). The CDR3 DNA sequence: TGCAGTGCTCTGGGACGGGAAGGTCTCGACGAGCAGTACGTC. Residues: CSALGREGLDEQYV.

The gene calls are TRBV6-2 or TRBV6-3 and TRBJ1-1, with a tentative D call TRBD1 (6 bases). Trimming took 6 bases from V and 7 from J, leaving 12 bases between them. Germline V gene sequence: CDR1 MNHEY, CDR2 SVGEGT. The CDR3 spans 12 residues. CDR3 coding DNA: TGTGCCAGCAGGCTCGACAGGCGTGAAGCTTTCTTT. Translation gives CASRLDRREAFF.

Many counts were recorded for this clonotype. The chain uses TRBV10-3 and TRBJ2-1, with 7 nucleotides matching TRBD2. The CDR3 length is 12 residues. The trim removed 0 bases at V and 16 bases at J, leaving 6 bases unmatched. Per germline, CDR1 ENHRY and CDR2 SYGVKD. The CDR3, as DNA: TGTGCCATCAGTGAGTCCGGACTAGATGAATTCTTC. Protein product: CAISESGLDEFF.